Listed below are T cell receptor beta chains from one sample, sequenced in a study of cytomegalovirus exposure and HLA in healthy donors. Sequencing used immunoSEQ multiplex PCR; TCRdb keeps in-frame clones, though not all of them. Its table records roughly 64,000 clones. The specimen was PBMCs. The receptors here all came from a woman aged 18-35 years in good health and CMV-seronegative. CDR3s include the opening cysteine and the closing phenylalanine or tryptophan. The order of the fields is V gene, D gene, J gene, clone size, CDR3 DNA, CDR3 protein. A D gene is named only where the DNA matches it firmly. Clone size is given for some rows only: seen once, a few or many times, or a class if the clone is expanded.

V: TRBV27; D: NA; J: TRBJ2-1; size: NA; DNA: TGTGCCAGCAGGCGTGGGCGGGACGAGCAGTTCTTC; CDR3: CASRRGRDEQFF
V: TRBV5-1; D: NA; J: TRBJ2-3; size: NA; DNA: TGCGCCAGCAGCGCACGGACAGGGAGGGCAGATACGCAGTATTTT; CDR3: CASSARTGRADTQYF
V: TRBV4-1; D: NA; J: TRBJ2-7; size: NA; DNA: TGCGCCAGCAGCCAAGATGACAGCAGCTACGAGCAGTACTTC; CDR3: CASSQDDSSYEQYF
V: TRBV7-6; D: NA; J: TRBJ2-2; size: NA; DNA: TGTGCCAGCAGAAAAGGGGGGGGCCGGGAGCTGTTTTTT; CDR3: CASRKGGGRELFF
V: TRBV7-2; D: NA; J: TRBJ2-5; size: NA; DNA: TGTGCCAGCAGCTCCCAAAGGGGGGGCGAGACCCAGTACTTC; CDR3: CASSSQRGGETQYF
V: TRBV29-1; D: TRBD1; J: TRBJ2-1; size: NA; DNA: TGCAGCGTTTACGGGACAGGGGTCAATGAGCAGTTCTTC; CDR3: CSVYGTGVNEQFF
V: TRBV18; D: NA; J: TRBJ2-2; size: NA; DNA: TGTGCCAGTTCTGGACAACTGAACACCGGGGAGCTGTTTTTT; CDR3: CASSGQLNTGELFF
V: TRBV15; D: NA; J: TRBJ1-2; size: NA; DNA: TGTGCCACCAGCAGAGATGGGCAGGGGTCGGACTATGGCTACACCTTC; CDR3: CATSRDGQGSDYGYTF
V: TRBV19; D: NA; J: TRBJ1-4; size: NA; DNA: TGTGCCAGTAGTATTGGGAGTGAAAAACTGTTTTTT; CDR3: CASSIGSEKLFF
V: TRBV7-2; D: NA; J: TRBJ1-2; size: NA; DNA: TGTGCCAGCAGCTCAGCCAGGGGCGGGAACTATGGCTACACCTTC; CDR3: CASSSARGGNYGYTF
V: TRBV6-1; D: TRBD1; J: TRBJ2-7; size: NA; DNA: TGTGCCAGCAGTGAAGGGACAGGGCTTACCTACGAGCAGTACTTC; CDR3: CASSEGTGLTYEQYF
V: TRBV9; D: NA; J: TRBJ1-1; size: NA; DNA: TGTGCCAGCAGCGACCAACAGGGTATTTACACTGAAGCTTTCTTT; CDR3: CASSDQQGIYTEAFF
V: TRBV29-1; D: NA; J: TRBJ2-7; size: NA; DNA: TGCAGCGTGTATGAAGGGGGTTCGGCGTACTTC; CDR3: CSVYEGGSAYF
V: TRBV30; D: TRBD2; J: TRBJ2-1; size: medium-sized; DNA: TGTGCCTGGAGTGTTGTAGCGGGGGGCGACAATGAGCAGTTCTTC; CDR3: CAWSVVAGGDNEQFF
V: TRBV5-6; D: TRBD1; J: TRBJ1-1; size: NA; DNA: TGTGCCAGCAGCTTCGGGACAGGGGGTGAAGCTTTCTTT; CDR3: CASSFGTGGEAFF
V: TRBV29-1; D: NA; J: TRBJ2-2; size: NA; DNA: TGCAGCGTACTGAACACCGGGGAGCTGTTTTTT; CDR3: CSVLNTGELFF
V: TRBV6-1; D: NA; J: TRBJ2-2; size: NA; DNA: TGTGCCAGCAGTGAAGGCCGGGCTAGCTGGGACACCGGGGAGCTGTTTTTT; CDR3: CASSEGRASWDTGELFF
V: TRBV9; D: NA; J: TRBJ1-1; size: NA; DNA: TGTGCCAGCAGCGTAGGGGGGGTGAACACTGAAGCTTTCTTT; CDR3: CASSVGGVNTEAFF
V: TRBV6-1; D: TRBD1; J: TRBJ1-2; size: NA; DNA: TGTGCCAGCAGTGCCCCGGACAGGGCCGGCTATGGCTACACCTTC; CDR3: CASSAPDRAGYGYTF
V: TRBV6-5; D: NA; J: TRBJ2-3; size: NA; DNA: TGTGCCAGCAGCCAACAGGGACGTAGGACAGATAAGCAGTATTTT; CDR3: CASSQQGRRTDKQYF
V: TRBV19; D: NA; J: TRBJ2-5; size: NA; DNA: TGTGCCAGTAGTTTCAACATCCAAGAGACCCAGTACTTC; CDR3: CASSFNIQETQYF
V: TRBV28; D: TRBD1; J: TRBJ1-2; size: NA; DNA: TGTGCCAGCAGTCCCACACAGGGGAACTATGGCTACACCTTC; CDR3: CASSPTQGNYGYTF
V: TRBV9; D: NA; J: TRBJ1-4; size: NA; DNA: TGTGCCAGCAGCGTAGACAGGGAGTTTGGAAAACTGTTTTTT; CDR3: CASSVDREFGKLFF
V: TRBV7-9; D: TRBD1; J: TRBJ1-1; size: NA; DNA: TGTGCCAGCAGCCAAAGAGACCGGGACAGGGGGCGATTGAACACTGAAGCTTTCTTT; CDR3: CASSQRDRDRGRLNTEAFF